This T cell receptor (beta chain) emerged from a study of shared clonotypes between healthy human individuals. As to this clone: No antigen is known for it.

Broader study findings: Across a few donors, naive CD4 shared roughly 5.2%, naive CD8 about 3.2%, memory CD4 about 2.4%, memory CD8 around 0.42%. Sampling covered blood only; tissue repertoires likely differ.

Trimming took 0 bases from V and 0 from J, leaving 12 bases between them. Germline V gives CDR1 LNHDA, CDR2 SQIVND (reference sequence). The CDR3 is 17 residues long. Produced via immunoSEQ multiplex PCR; TCRdb's table is partial and in-frame only. The profile shows 550,000 to 850,000 clones, over 65% of them singletons. This chain links TRBV19 with TRBJ1-5; no reliable D call. The specimen sequenced was memory CD4+ T cells sorted from blood. Sample subset: CD45RA-negative fraction. This receptor was identified in a woman aged 25-40 years in good health. The CDR3 sequence: CASSIDRALDSNQPQHF. CDR3 sequence (DNA): TGTGCCAGTAGTATAGACCGGGCTCTCGATAGCAATCAGCCCCAGCATTTT.